What follows describes a single T cell receptor beta chain. This entry belongs to a study of blood T cell repertoires in COVID-19. TCRdb keeps only in-frame clones here, not all; method: immunoSEQ multiplex PCR. The sample shows 150,000 to 200,000 clones, about 87% of them seen only once. This CDR3 comprises 16 residues. The ends lost 5 bases at V and 2 bases at J; junction bases unmatched: 6. Germline V gene data show CDR1 as SGHTA and CDR2 as FQGNSA. This TCR was recovered from a young woman who had recovered from COVID-19. The sequencing input was peripheral blood. The chain has TRBV7-2 and TRBJ2-3; 11 nucleotides line up with TRBD2. DNA for the CDR3: TGTGCCAGCAGCCCTACTAGCGGGGGTTTCACAGATACGCAGTATTTT. Encoded protein: CASSPTSGGFTDTQYF.